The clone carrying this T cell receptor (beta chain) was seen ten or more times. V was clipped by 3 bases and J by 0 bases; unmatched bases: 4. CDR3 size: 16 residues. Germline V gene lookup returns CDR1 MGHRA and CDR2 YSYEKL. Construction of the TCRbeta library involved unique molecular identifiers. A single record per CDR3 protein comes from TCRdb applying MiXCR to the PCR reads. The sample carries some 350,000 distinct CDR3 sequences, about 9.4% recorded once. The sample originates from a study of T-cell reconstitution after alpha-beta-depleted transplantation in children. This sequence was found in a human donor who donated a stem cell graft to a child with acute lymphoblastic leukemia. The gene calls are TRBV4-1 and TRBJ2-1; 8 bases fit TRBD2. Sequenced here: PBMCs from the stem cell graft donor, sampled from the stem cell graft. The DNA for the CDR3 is TGCGCCAGCAGCCACAGTGCGGGGGGCTCCTACAATGAGCAGTTCTTC. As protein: CASSHSAGGSYNEQFF.